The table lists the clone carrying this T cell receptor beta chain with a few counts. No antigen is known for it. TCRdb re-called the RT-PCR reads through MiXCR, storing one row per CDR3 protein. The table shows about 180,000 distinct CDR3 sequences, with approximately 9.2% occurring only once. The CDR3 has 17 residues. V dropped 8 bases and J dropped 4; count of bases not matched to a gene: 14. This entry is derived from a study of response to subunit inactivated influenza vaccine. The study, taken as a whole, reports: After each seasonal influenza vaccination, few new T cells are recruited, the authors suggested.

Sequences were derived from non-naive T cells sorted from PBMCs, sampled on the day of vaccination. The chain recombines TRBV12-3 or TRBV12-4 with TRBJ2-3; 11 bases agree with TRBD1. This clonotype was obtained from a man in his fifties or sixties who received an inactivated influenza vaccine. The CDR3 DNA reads TGTGCCAGCCGACCACACCCTGGACAGGGGGCAGCAGATACGCAGTATTTT. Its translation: CASRPHPGQGAADTQYF.